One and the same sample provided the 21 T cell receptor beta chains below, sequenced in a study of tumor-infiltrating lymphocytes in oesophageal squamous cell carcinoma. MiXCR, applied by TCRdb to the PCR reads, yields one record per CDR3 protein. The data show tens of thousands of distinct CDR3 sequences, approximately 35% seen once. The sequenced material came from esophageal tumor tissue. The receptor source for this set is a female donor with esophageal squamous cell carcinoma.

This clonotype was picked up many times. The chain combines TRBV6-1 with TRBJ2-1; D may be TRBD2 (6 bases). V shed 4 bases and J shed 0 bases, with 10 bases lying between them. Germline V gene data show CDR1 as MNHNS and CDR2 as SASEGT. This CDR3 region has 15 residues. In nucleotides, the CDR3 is TGTGCCAGCAGTGGTAGCGGAGACTCCTACAATGAGCAGTTCTTC. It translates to CASSGSGDSYNEQFF.

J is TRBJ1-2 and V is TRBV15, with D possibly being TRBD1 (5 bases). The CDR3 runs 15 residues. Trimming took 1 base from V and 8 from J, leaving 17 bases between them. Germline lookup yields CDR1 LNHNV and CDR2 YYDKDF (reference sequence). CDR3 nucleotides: TGTGCCACCAGCAGAGGAGGGGCCTCCGGAGGGGGCTACACCTTC. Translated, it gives CATSRGGASGGGYTF.

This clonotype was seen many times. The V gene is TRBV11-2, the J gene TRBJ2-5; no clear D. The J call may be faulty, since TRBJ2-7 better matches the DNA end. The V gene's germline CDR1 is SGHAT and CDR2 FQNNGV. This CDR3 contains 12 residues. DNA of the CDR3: TGTGCCAGCAGCTTTTTAGGTTACGAGCAGTACTTC. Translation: CASSFLGYEQYF.

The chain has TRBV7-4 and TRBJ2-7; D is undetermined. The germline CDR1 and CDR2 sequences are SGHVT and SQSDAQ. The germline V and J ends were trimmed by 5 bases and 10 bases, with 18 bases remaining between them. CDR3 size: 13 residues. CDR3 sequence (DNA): TGTGCCAGCAGCATCCTTTATGGCAGCAGCCAGTACTTC. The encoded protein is CASSILYGSSQYF.

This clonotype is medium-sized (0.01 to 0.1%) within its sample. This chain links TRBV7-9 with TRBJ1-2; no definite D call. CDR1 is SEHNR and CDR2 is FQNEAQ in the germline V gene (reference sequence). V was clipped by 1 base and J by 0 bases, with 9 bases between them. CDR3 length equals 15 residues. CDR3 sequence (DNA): TGTGCCAGCAGCTTAGGCTCCGGGTCTAACTATGGCTACACCTTC. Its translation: CASSLGSGSNYGYTF.

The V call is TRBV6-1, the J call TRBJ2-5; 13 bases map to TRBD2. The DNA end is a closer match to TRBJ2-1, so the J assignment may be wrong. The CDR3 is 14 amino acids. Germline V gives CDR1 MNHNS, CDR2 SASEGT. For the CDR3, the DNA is TGTGCCAGCAATAGGGGACTAGCGGGAAATGAGCAGTTCTTC. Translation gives CASNRGLAGNEQFF.

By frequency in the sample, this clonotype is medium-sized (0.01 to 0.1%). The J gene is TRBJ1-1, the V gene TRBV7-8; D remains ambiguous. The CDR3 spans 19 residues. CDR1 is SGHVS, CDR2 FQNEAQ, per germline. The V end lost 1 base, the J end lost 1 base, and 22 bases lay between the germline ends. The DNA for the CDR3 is TGTGCCAGCAGCTTAGTAGTACCCCGTCCCGGGCACACGAACACTGAAGCTTTCTTT. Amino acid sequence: CASSLVVPRPGHTNTEAFF.

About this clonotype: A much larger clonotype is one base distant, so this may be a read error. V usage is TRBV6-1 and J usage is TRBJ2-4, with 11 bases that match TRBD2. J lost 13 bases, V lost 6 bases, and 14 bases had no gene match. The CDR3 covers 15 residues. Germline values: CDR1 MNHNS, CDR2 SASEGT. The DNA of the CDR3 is TGTGCCAGCAGACTGACTAGCGGGAAATACAATGAGCAGTACTTC. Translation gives CASRLTSGKYNEQYF.

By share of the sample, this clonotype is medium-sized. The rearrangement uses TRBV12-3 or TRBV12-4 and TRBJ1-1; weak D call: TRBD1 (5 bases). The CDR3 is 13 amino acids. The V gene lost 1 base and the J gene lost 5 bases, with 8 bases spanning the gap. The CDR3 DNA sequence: TGTGCCAGCAGTTTAGGTGGGGGAACTGAAGCTTTCTTT. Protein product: CASSLGGGTEAFF.

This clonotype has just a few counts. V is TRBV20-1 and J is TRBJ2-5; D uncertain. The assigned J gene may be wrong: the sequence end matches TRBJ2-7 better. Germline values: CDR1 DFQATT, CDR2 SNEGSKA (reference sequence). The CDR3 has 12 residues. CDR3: CSASSRADEQYF. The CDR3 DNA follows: TGCAGTGCCAGCTCTCGGGCCGACGAGCAGTACTTC.

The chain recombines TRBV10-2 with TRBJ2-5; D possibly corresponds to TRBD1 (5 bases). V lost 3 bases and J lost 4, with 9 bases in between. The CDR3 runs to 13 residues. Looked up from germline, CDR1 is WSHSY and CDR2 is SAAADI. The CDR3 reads CASSESRAETQYF. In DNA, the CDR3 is TGCGCCAGCAGTGAAAGCAGGGCAGAGACCCAGTACTTC.

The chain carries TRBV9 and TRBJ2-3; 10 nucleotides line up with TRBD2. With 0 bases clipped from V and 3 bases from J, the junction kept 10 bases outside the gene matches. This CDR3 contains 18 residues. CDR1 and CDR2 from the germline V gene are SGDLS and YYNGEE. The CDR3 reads CASSVESGSGRFTDTQYF. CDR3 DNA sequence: TGTGCCAGCAGCGTAGAAAGTGGTAGCGGGAGGTTTACAGATACGCAGTATTTT.

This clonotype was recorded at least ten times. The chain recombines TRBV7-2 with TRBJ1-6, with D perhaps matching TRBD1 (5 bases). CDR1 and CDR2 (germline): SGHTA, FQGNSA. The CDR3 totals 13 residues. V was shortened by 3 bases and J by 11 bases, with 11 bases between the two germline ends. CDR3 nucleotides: TGTGCCAGCAGCTTGGGCCAGGGCACACCCCTCCACTTT. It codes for CASSLGQGTPLHF.

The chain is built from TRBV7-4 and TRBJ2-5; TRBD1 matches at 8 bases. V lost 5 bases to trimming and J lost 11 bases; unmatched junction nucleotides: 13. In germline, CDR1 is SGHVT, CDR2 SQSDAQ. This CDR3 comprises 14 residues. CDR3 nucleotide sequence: TGTGCCAGCAGCGCCCCCGGGACAGGCCTTGAGCAGTACTTC. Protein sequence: CASSAPGTGLEQYF. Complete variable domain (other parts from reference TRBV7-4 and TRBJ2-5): GAGVSQSPRYKVAKRGRDVALRCDSISGHVTLYWYRQTLGQGSEVLTYSQSDAQRDKSGRPSGRFSAERPERSVSTLKIQRTEQGDSAVYLCASSAPGTGLEQYFGPGTRLLVL.

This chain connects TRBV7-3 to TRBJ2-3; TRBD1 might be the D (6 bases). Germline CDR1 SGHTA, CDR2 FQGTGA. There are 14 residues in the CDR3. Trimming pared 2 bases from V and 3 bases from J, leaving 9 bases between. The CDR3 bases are TGTGCCAGCAGCTTATTGGGGGCAACAGATACGCAGTATTTT. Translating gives CASSLLGATDTQYF.

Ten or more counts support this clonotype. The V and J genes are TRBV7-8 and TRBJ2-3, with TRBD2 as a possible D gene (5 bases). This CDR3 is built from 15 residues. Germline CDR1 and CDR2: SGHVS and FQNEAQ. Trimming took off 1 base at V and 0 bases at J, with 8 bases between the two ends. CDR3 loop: CASSLDRTSTDTQYF. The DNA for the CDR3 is TGTGCCAGCAGCTTAGATCGGACTAGCACAGATACGCAGTATTTT.

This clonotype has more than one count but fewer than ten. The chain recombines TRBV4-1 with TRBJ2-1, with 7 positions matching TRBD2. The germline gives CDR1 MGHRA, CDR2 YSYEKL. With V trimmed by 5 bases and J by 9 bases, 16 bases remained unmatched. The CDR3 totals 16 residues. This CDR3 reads CASSNLIAGGKSEQFF. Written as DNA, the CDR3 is TGCGCCAGCAGCAATCTTATAGCGGGTGGAAAAAGTGAGCAGTTCTTC.

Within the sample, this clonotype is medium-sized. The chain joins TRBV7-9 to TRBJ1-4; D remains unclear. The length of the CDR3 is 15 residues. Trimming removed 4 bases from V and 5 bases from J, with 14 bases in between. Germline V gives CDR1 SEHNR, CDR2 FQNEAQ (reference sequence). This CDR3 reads CASSSTDGRNEKLFF. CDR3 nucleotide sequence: TGTGCCAGCAGCTCCACGGACGGAAGAAATGAAAAACTGTTTTTT.

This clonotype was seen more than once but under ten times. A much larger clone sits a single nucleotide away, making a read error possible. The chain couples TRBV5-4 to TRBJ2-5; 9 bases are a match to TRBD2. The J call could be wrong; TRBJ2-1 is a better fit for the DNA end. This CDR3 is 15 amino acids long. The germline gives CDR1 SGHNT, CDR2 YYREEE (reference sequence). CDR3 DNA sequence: TGTGCCAGCAGCTTGAGGCTAGCGGGACAAGAGACCCAGTTCTTC. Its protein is CASSLRLAGQETQFF.

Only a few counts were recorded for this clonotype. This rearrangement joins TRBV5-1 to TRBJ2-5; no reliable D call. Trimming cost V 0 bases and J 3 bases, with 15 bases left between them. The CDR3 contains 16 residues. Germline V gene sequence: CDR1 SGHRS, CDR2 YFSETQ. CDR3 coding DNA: TGCGCCAGCAGCTTGGCCGTGGGGTCAGCAAAAGAGACCCAGTACTTC. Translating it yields CASSLAVGSAKETQYF.

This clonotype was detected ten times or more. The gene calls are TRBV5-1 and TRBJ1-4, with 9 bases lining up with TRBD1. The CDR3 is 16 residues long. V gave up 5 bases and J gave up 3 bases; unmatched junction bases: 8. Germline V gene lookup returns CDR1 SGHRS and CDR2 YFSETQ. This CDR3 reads CASRQTGGLANEKLFF. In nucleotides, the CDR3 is TGCGCCAGCAGGCAAACAGGGGGCCTGGCTAATGAAAAACTGTTTTTT. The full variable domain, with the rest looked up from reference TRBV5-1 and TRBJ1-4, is KAGVTQTPRYLIKTRGQQVTLSCSPISGHRSVSWYQQTPGQGLQFLFEYFSETQRNKGNFPGRFSGRQFSNSRSEMNVSTLELGDSALYLCASRQTGGLANEKLFFGSGTQLSVL.